This entry features one TCR beta chain sequence. The data belong to a study of blood T cells in healthy people across ages. About 10 milliliters of peripheral blood were drawn from each donor. V was clipped by 1 base and J by 2 bases, with 10 bases between them. Germline V gives CDR1 MGHRA, CDR2 YSYEKL. The CDR3 runs to 15 residues. Next came a second PCR, run for roughly 6 to 11 cycles, which used a sample-barcoded 5' primer along with a J-beta primer mix. TCRdb reprocessed the 5' RACE reads with MiXCR, giving one entry per CDR3 protein. The sample has more than 550,000 distinct CDR3 sequences, about 20% seen once.

This TCR was sampled from a man in his 70s in good health. Sequenced sample: blood. V is TRBV4-1 and J is TRBJ2-3, with D hard to call. CDR3 loop: CASSQGLADTDTQYF. The CDR3 DNA is TGCGCCAGCAGCCAAGGATTGGCGGACACAGATACGCAGTATTTT.